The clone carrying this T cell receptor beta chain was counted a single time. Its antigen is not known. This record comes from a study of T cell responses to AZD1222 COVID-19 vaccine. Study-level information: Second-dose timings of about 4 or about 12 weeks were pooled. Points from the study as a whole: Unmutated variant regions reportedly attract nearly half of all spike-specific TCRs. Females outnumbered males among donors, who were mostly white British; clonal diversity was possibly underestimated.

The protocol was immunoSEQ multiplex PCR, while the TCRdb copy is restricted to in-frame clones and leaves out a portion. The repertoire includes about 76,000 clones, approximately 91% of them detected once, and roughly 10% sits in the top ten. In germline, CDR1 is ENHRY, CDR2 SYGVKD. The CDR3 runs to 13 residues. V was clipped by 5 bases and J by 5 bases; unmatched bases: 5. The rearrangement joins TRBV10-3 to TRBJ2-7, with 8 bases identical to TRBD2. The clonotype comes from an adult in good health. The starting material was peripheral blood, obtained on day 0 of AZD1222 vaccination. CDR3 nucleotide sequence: TGTGCCATCAGTCCCGGACTAGCCCACGAGCAGTACTTC. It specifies CAISPGLAHEQYF.